The present TCR beta chain was sequenced within a study of healthy donors' naive CD4 and CD8 T cells. Study-wide results and caveats: Positive CDR3 charge linked to CD4+ cells, negative to CD8+ cells. Homeostatic proliferation of naive T cells was not examined as a bias source.

Each TCR library used around 500 ng of total RNA and a linear amplification protocol. TCRdb analysed the reads with MiXCR anew, one entry per CDR3 protein. This table holds approximately 180,000 distinct CDR3 sequences, about 74% found once. With 4 bases removed from V and 5 bases from J, the gap between germline ends came to 19 bases. Germline loops: CDR1 SGHRS, CDR2 YFSETQ. The CDR3 runs to 15 residues. This clonotype was seen a few times. Its antigen is as yet unknown. This chain links TRBV5-1 with TRBJ2-7; D not certain. The receptor's source is a pool of human donors in good health; the sample pools cells from several healthy donors. The sample consisted of naive CD4+ and CD8+ T cells sorted from blood, pooled from several donors. The CDR3 coding sequence is TGCGCCAGCAGCCCTTTGGAAGCACCGGTGAACGAGCAGTACTTC. Translating gives CASSPLEAPVNEQYF.